This T cell receptor beta chain was sequenced in a study of PD-1 blockade in classical Hodgkin lymphoma. Sequencing used immunoSEQ multiplex PCR; TCRdb keeps in-frame clones, though not all of them. The repertoire holds around 6,700 clones, with less than 80% as singletons. The CDR3 loop spans 17 amino acids. J gave up 4 bases and V 4 bases, and 13 bases lay outside the gene matches. CDR1 is LGHNA, CDR2 YNFKEQ, per germline. Of note for this clone: Its antigen is currently unknown.

Whole-study results and caveats: Before treatment, TCR diversity in newly diagnosed patients was reportedly lower than in healthy donors. CD4+ TCR diversity, unlike CD8+, climbed significantly by C4D1. Baseline diversity in complete responders resembled that of newly diagnosed patients. Exclusion applied to patients who initiated nivolumab less than 1 year following ASCT.

Brentuximab vedotin exposure varied among the patients, all of whom had relapsed after autologous stem cell transplantation. The study purified CD4+ T cells from thawed PBMCs using magnetic negative selection. The sequenced sample was CD4+ T cells from blood, obtained at baseline. V gene TRBV4-2 combines with J gene TRBJ2-5; 9 bases align to TRBD2. The TCR originated in a human donor with classical Hodgkin lymphoma. In nucleotides, the CDR3 is TGTGCCAGCAGCCCTGTGGGGGGTAGCGGGGGAGGAGAGACCCAGTACTTC. It codes for CASSPVGGSGGGETQYF.